This passage covers 13 T cell receptor beta chains from one sample sequenced in a study of T cells in Graves' hyperthyroidism and ophthalmopathy. The investigators amplified TCR beta CDR3 regions from RNA transcripts. When the TCR CDR3 underwent first-round RT-PCR, the HTBI primer set was used. TCRdb re-called the multiplex PCR reads with MiXCR, one entry per CDR3 protein. This table holds 80,000 to 100,000 distinct CDR3 sequences, roughly 40% found once. The sequencing sample was made of peripheral blood or thyroid tissue (not recorded which). These receptors were taken from a woman aged 25-40 years with Graves' hyperthyroidism.

The table lists this clonotype with many counts. An end of the junction differs from the germline gene, which may be a read error. The V and J genes are TRBV7-7 and TRBJ2-5, with D possibly being TRBD2 (6 bases). There are 14 residues in the CDR3. Germline V gives CDR1 SSHAT, CDR2 FNYEAQ (reference sequence). CDR3 in DNA: TGTGCTAGCAGCTTCGGAGGGGCCGGGGAGACCCAGTACTTC. Its protein is CASSFGGAGETQYF.

This clonotype came up many times. The CDR3, as DNA: TGTGCCAGCAGTCTCGCGGAGACCCAGTACTTC. Protein: CASSLAETQYF. V gene TRBV12-3 or TRBV12-4 combines with J gene TRBJ2-5; D is unresolved. Trimming cost V 5 bases and J 5 bases, with 6 bases left between them. The CDR3 length is 11 residues.

This clonotype is medium-sized. The gene calls are TRBV10-3 and TRBJ2-2; the match to TRBD1 covers 9 bases. Germline values: CDR1 ENHRY, CDR2 SYGVKD. The length of the CDR3 is 15 residues. The V gene end was trimmed by 5 bases and the J gene end by 4 bases; junction bases not matched to a gene: 5. CDR3 nucleotides: TGTGCCATCAGTTTTGGACAGGGGATCACCGGGGAGCTGTTTTTT. Amino acid sequence: CAISFGQGITGELFF.

The chain employs TRBV19 and TRBJ1-1; tentatively, D is TRBD1 (5 bases). The CDR3 loop spans 13 amino acids. CDR1 and CDR2 from the germline V gene are LNHDA and SQIVND (reference sequence). V was pared by 7 bases and J by 1 base, with 10 bases between. CDR3 sequence: CASTLGTNTEAFF. The DNA of the CDR3 is TGTGCCAGTACCTTGGGGACGAACACTGAAGCTTTCTTT.

This rearrangement joins TRBV29-1 to TRBJ2-7, with 14 bases aligning to TRBD2. Per the germline V gene, CDR1 is SQVTM and CDR2 is ANQGSEA. Trimming took 5 bases from V and 5 from J; bases not matched to a gene: 2. This CDR3 is 13 amino acids long. This chain's CDR3 is CSVMGLAGDEQYF. For the CDR3, the DNA is TGCAGCGTTATGGGACTAGCGGGGGACGAGCAGTACTTC.

This clonotype was detected many times. The gene calls are TRBV10-3 and TRBJ2-7; the match to TRBD2 covers 9 bases. The trim removed 4 bases at V and 1 base at J, leaving 5 bases unmatched. The germline V gene has CDR1 ENHRY and CDR2 SYGVKD. This CDR3 has 15 amino acids. The CDR3 DNA sequence: TGTGCCATCAGTGGAGGGCTAGCGGGGTCCTACGAGCAGTACTTC. Amino acids: CAISGGLAGSYEQYF.

J is TRBJ2-7 and V is TRBV20-1; D is perhaps TRBD1 (5 bases). Germline loops: CDR1 DFQATT, CDR2 SNEGSKA (reference sequence). With 1 base removed from V and 3 bases from J, the gap between germline ends came to 22 bases. This CDR3 comprises 17 residues. CDR3 DNA: TGCAGTGCTAGAGGGGGCGTAGGAACCCCAGGGTACTACGAGCAGTACTTC. Translating gives CSARGGVGTPGYYEQYF.

This chain connects TRBV10-3 to TRBJ1-2; 8 nucleotides align to TRBD1. V was pared by 4 bases and J by 5 bases, with 9 bases of the junction left unmatched. Germline V gives CDR1 ENHRY, CDR2 SYGVKD. The CDR3 is 15 residues long. CDR3 loop: CAISADRAVGYGYTF. CDR3 nucleotides: TGTGCCATCAGTGCGGACAGGGCAGTTGGTTATGGCTACACCTTC.

This clonotype was seen at least ten times. The V call is TRBV10-3, the J call TRBJ2-2, with D perhaps TRBD1 (6 bases). The germline CDR1 and CDR2 sequences are ENHRY and SYGVKD. The CDR3 length is 15 residues. Trimming shortened V by 5 bases and J by 0 bases, and 10 bases separated the two germline ends. The CDR3 DNA reads TGTGCCATCAGTTCACAGGGCTCGAACACCGGGGAGCTGTTTTTT. Translating it yields CAISSQGSNTGELFF.

The sample holds many counts of this clonotype. The genes are TRBV6-6 and TRBJ1-6; D might be TRBD1 (5 bases). The germline V gene has CDR1 MNHNY and CDR2 SVGAGI (reference sequence). Trimming removed 9 bases at V and 8 bases at J, with 17 bases between. This CDR3 spans 14 amino acids. CDR3 sequence reads: CASSLGPLDSPLHF. The CDR3 DNA reads TGTGCCAGTTCCTTGGGACCGTTGGATTCACCCCTCCACTTT.

V gene TRBV7-9 combines with J gene TRBJ2-7; a weak D match, TRBD1 (6 bases). V lost 7 bases and J 3 bases, leaving 16 bases between the germline ends. The CDR3 has 14 residues. The germline V gene encodes CDR1 SEHNR and CDR2 FQNEAQ (reference sequence). The CDR3 sequence is CASTETGAYYEQYF. Written as DNA, the CDR3 is TGTGCCAGCACCGAGACAGGTGCCTACTACGAGCAGTACTTC.

In this sample, this clonotype turned up once. The CDR3 spells CAISDLAGVETQYF. The DNA for the CDR3 is TGTGCCATCAGTGACCTAGCGGGAGTGGAGACCCAGTACTTC. The rearrangement links TRBV10-3 to TRBJ2-5; TRBD2 agrees at 10 bases. The trim removed 3 bases at V and 5 bases at J, leaving 3 bases unmatched. Germline CDR1 and CDR2: ENHRY and SYGVKD. CDR3 length equals 14 residues.

The CDR3 DNA is TGCGCCAGCAGCTATACCCTGGGGGCGAACACCGGGGAGCTGTTTTTT. This codes for CASSYTLGANTGELFF. The rearrangement links TRBV5-1 to TRBJ2-2; D tentatively fits TRBD1 or TRBD2 (5 bases each). Trimming took 3 bases from V and 0 from J, leaving 12 bases between them. Germline values: CDR1 SGHRS, CDR2 YFSETQ. This CDR3 region has 16 residues.